This T cell receptor beta chain emerged from a study of PD-L1 blockade in urothelial cancer. Study summary: Each patient had 0 to 3 earlier chemotherapy regimens.

Every PCR got spiked synthetic TCR analog templates. Clones were read by immunoSEQ multiplex PCR, and TCRdb kept only the in-frame ones, dropping some. Here the sample spans about 45,000 clones, approximately 90% being singletons. The count of this clone is one. The sequence came from a woman aged 55-69 years with urothelial cancer. This material consisted of PBMCs, taken around atezolizumab (anti-PD-L1) treatment.

CDR3 bases: TGTGCCAGTAGTATCAGGGCAGCGAAGAATGAAAAACTGTTTTTT. Protein sequence: CASSIRAAKNEKLFF. The chain combines TRBV19 with TRBJ1-4; perhaps TRBD1 as D (5 bases). From germline, CDR1 is LNHDA and CDR2 SQIVND (reference sequence). The V and J ends lost 3 bases and 5 bases respectively, with 13 bases between them. This CDR3 contains 15 residues.